The 32 T cell receptor beta chains in this list originate from one sample, sequenced in a study of T cell changes during pregnancy in multiple sclerosis (dated by TCRdb to the late 2010s). The library was prepared using the immunoSEQ multiplex PCR assay. TCRdb obtained this table from immuneACCESS and retained in-frame rearrangements with V and J assigned. These tables miss some clones; where compared with another copy, unresolved V genes account for less than half of the shortfall, and the remainder is unexplained. The sample profile shows 70,000 or so clones; approximately 91% of them were found once. Together, the top ten hold roughly 1.4% of the sample. The sequenced sample was peripheral blood, obtained in the third trimester of pregnancy. These receptor sequences come from a female donor with multiple sclerosis, enrolled in a pregnancy study.

The chain uses TRBV11-2 and TRBJ1-6; D call uncertain. This CDR3 spans 15 amino acids. V was pared by 1 base and J by 7 bases, with 11 bases between. Germline V CDR1 and CDR2: SGHAT, FQNNGV. CDR3 DNA sequence: TGTGCCAGCAGCTTAGTGGGCAGGATAAATTCACCCCTCCACTTT. This codes for CASSLVGRINSPLHF.

This clone was counted between two and nine times. This rearrangement joins TRBV7-2 to TRBJ1-6; the D gene is possibly TRBD1 (5 bases). The V gene's germline CDR1 is SGHTA and CDR2 FQGNSA. The CDR3 has 12 amino acids. V was cut by 2 bases and J by 18 bases, with 14 bases left in between. CDR3 loop: CASSLNRQVTHF. CDR3 DNA sequence: TGTGCCAGCAGCTTAAACAGGCAGGTTACCCACTTT.

This chain uses TRBV10-2 with TRBJ2-2; tentatively, D is TRBD2 (5 bases). Deletions cut 0 bases from V and 5 bases from J, with 13 bases between. Germline loops: CDR1 WSHSY, CDR2 SAAADI. The CDR3 contains 16 residues. In nucleotides, the CDR3 is TGCGCCAGCAGTGAGTCTGTCGGGGTCGGGACCGGGGAGCTGTTTTTT. Translating gives CASSESVGVGTGELFF.

V is TRBV6-1 and J is TRBJ1-1; D not certain. V lost 8 bases and J lost 4, with 14 bases in between. The CDR3 is made up of 13 amino acids. Germline assignment: CDR1 MNHNS and CDR2 SASEGT. The CDR3 DNA follows: TGTGCCAGCGGTACGGTTCGGTTCACTGAAGCTTTCTTT. Translated: CASGTVRFTEAFF.

This clone was seen just once. The CDR3, as DNA: TGCGCCAGCAGCTCGGGGTGGGGGACAGGCGGAAACACCATATATTTT. Translated, it gives CASSSGWGTGGNTIYF. The genes are TRBV5-1 and TRBJ1-3; 8 bases fit TRBD1. The ends lost 3 bases at V and 4 bases at J; junction bases unmatched: 9. This CDR3 is built from 16 residues. Germline assignment: CDR1 SGHRS and CDR2 YFSETQ.

This sequence joins TRBV5-8 and TRBJ1-1, with TRBD1 matching over 7 bases. Germline V CDR1 and CDR2: SGHTS, YDEGEE. The CDR3 is made up of 15 amino acids. Germline trimming cut 4 bases from V and 0 bases from J; bases unmatched to any gene: 6. The CDR3 loop is CASSRGTDMNTEAFF. CDR3 sequence (DNA): TGTGCCAGCAGCCGAGGGACAGACATGAACACTGAAGCTTTCTTT.

V gene TRBV19 combines with J gene TRBJ1-1, with no clear D. Germline values: CDR1 LNHDA, CDR2 SQIVND (reference sequence). The ends were cut back, 3 bases at V and 4 bases at J, with 12 bases in the middle. This CDR3 is 14 amino acids long. The CDR3 bases are TGTGCCAGTAGTATCCTTGGCGGGGTCACTGAAGCTTTCTTT. Protein sequence: CASSILGGVTEAFF.

Only one count was recorded for this clone. This chain connects TRBV13 to TRBJ1-6; tentatively, D is TRBD1 (6 bases). The CDR3 contains 12 residues. Germline assignment: CDR1 PRHDT and CDR2 FYEKMQ (reference sequence). The V end was cut by 8 bases, the J end by 9 bases, with 11 bases between. CDR3 amino acids: CASSQGRSPLHF. The CDR3 DNA is TGTGCCAGCTCACAGGGCCGTTCACCCCTCCACTTT.

The chain links TRBV5-1 to TRBJ2-5, with 10 bases identical to TRBD1. The ends lost 4 bases at V and 0 bases at J; junction bases unmatched: 9. The CDR3 is 17 residues long. In germline, CDR1 is SGHRS, CDR2 YFSETQ. As DNA, the CDR3 is TGCGCCAGCAGCCGAACGACAGGGGGCTACTACCAAGAGACCCAGTACTTC. Translated, it gives CASSRTTGGYYQETQYF.

This clone has a single count. Here the CDR3 reads CASSSRKTVGNEKLFF. CDR3 coding DNA: TGTGCCAGCAGCAGCCGAAAGACAGTGGGTAATGAAAAACTGTTTTTT. J is TRBJ1-4 and V is TRBV7-2; tentative D call: TRBD1 (5 bases). V lost 5 bases, J lost 4 bases, and 17 bases lay in between. The CDR3 consists of 16 residues. The germline V gene encodes CDR1 SGHTA and CDR2 FQGNSA.

This chain links TRBV29-1 with TRBJ2-1; 9 bases are a match to TRBD2. Trimming took 8 bases from V and 3 from J; bases not matched to a gene: 11. Germline V gives CDR1 SQVTM, CDR2 ANQGSEA. The CDR3 is made up of 15 amino acids. The CDR3 nucleotides are TGCAGCCTTGGGGGTAGCGGGGGTCACTACAATGAGCAGTTCTTC. Residues: CSLGGSGGHYNEQFF.

The rearrangement joins TRBV19 to TRBJ1-2, with D uncertain. CDR3 length: 12 amino acids. Germline V gives CDR1 LNHDA, CDR2 SQIVND (reference sequence). Trimming shortened V by 5 bases and J by 4 bases, and 8 bases separated the two germline ends. The CDR3 nucleotides read TGTGCCAGTAGTGCGGGGATCTATGGCTACACCTTC. Its translation is CASSAGIYGYTF.

This chain connects TRBV4-1 to TRBJ1-2, with 8 bases aligning to TRBD1. The germline gives CDR1 MGHRA, CDR2 YSYEKL. Trimming cost V 2 bases and J 4 bases; bases outside gene matches: 12. The CDR3 loop spans 17 amino acids. The CDR3 DNA reads TGCGCCAGCAGCCAAACAGGCACAGGGGGGCTAGGCTATGGCTACACCTTC. Translation gives CASSQTGTGGLGYGYTF.

CDR3 sequence: CASSYQTTNEKLFF. The DNA of the CDR3 is TGTGCCAGCAGTTACCAAACAACTAATGAAAAACTGTTTTTT. The V and J genes are TRBV6-5 and TRBJ1-4, with D unresolved. The CDR3 is made up of 14 amino acids. Germline V gives CDR1 MNHEY, CDR2 SVGAGI. Trimming cost V 2 bases and J 0 bases, with 4 bases left between them.

The chain combines TRBV15 with TRBJ1-1; 9 bases agree with TRBD1. Germline assignment: CDR1 LNHNV and CDR2 YYDKDF (reference sequence). The length of the CDR3 is 16 residues. Unmatched junction bases numbered 7, after V lost 0 bases and J lost 5 bases. The CDR3 DNA sequence: TGTGCCACCAGCAGAGATATAGGGACAGGGAGGACTGAAGCTTTCTTT. The encoded protein is CATSRDIGTGRTEAFF.

This clone occurred a few times. V usage is TRBV5-6 and J usage is TRBJ2-3; 9 bases agree with TRBD1. Germline assignment: CDR1 SGHDT and CDR2 YYEEEE. The junction had 8 bases not matched to a gene; V was cut back by 5 bases and J by 4 bases. The CDR3 covers 15 residues. CDR3 coding DNA: TGTGCCAGCAGTGTTGGGACAGGGTGGGCAGATACGCAGTATTTT. As protein: CASSVGTGWADTQYF.

This clone was detected only once. CDR3 DNA: TGTGCCAGCAGCAACAACAGGGGGCTAGGAGAAAAACTGTTTTTT. Protein: CASSNNRGLGEKLFF. V gene TRBV28 combines with J gene TRBJ1-4, with TRBD1 identical over 9 bases. The CDR3 is 15 amino acids. Trimming removed 6 bases from V and 8 bases from J; junction bases left unmatched: 10. Germline V gene lookup returns CDR1 MDHEN and CDR2 SYDVKM.

This chain connects TRBV5-4 to TRBJ1-3; D is unclear. Germline CDR1 reads SGHNT; CDR2 reads YYREEE (reference sequence). This CDR3 is built from 14 residues. Trimming removed 2 bases from V and 0 bases from J, with 6 bases in between. CDR3 region: CASSLADSGNTIYF. The CDR3 nucleotides read TGTGCCAGCAGCTTAGCGGACTCTGGAAACACCATATATTTT.

This chain connects TRBV7-9 to TRBJ1-2; D not certain. Germline CDR1 and CDR2: SEHNR and FQNEAQ (reference sequence). The CDR3 runs 13 residues. V lost 2 bases and J 5 bases, leaving 9 bases between the germline ends. In DNA, the CDR3 is TGTGCCAGCAGCTTACCGGGAGGGTATGGCTACACCTTC. This gives the protein CASSLPGGYGYTF.

This rearrangement joins TRBV15 to TRBJ1-1, with 7 bases that match TRBD1. The ends lost 3 bases at V and 2 bases at J; junction bases unmatched: 9. The CDR3 contains 16 residues. Germline CDR1 and CDR2: LNHNV and YYDKDF (reference sequence). CDR3 sequence (DNA): TGTGCCACCAGCAGGTCACAGGGGTGGGAAAACACTGAAGCTTTCTTT. This encodes CATSRSQGWENTEAFF.

In this sample, this clone turned up a few times. The rearrangement joins TRBV21-1 to TRBJ1-2; the table's D call TRBD1 went unverified against the DNA. TRBV21-1 has pseudogene status. This CDR3 comprises 12 residues. The CDR3, as DNA: TGTGCCAGCAGCACGCAGGGTCGTGGCTACACCTTC. Its protein is CASSTQGRGYTF.

This chain connects TRBV4-3 to TRBJ1-1; 8 bases line up with TRBD1. The length of the CDR3 is 16 residues. V shed 0 bases, J shed 3 bases, and the junction held 6 bases outside the gene matches. Looked up from germline, CDR1 is LGHNA and CDR2 is YSLEER. CDR3 bases: TGCGCCAGCAGCCAAGACAGGGGGCAATTGGACACTGAAGCTTTCTTT. Its protein is CASSQDRGQLDTEAFF.

This chain links TRBV28 with TRBJ1-1, with 8 bases identical to TRBD1. The germline V gene has CDR1 MDHEN and CDR2 SYDVKM. V was clipped by 7 bases and J by 4 bases; unmatched bases: 11. The CDR3 runs to 15 residues. The CDR3 nucleotides are TGTGCCAGCAACGCGGGGCAGGGGGCGCTCACTGAAGCTTTCTTT. It translates to CASNAGQGALTEAFF.

J is TRBJ2-3 and V is TRBV7-6; TRBD2 is a possible D gene (7 bases). This CDR3 region has 16 residues. CDR1 SGHVS and CDR2 FNYEAQ come from the germline V gene. V lost 5 bases to trimming and J lost 2 bases, with 17 bases between them. The CDR3 sequence is CASSHGGGRPTDTQYF. The CDR3 DNA reads TGTGCCAGCAGCCATGGCGGGGGCCGCCCCACAGATACGCAGTATTTT. Combining the CDR3 with reference TRBV7-6 and TRBJ2-3 gives the whole variable domain GAGVSQSPRYKVTKRGQDVALRCDPISGHVSLYWYRQALGQGPEFLTYFNYEAQQDKSGLPNDRFSAERPEGSISTLTIQRTEQRDSAMYRCASSHGGGRPTDTQYFGPGTRLTVL.

This clone was recorded once. The genes are TRBV29-1 and TRBJ2-1; TRBD2 aligns across 8 bases. V shed 0 bases and J 8 bases; nucleotides not matched to a gene: 9. This CDR3 contains 15 residues. The germline V gene has CDR1 SQVTM and CDR2 ANQGSEA. The CDR3: CSVEEAGAPSDEQFF. CDR3 sequence (DNA): TGCAGCGTTGAAGAAGCGGGGGCACCGTCGGATGAGCAGTTCTTC.

The chain uses TRBV9 and TRBJ2-1; 7 bases agree with TRBD1. Germline V gene data show CDR1 as SGDLS and CDR2 as YYNGEE. The CDR3 has 14 residues. V trimming: 3 bases; J trimming: 7 bases; junction bases outside the gene matches: 7. CDR3 sequence: CASSAQTGKNEQFF. In DNA form, the CDR3 reads TGTGCCAGCAGCGCCCAGACAGGGAAGAATGAGCAGTTCTTC.

This sequence joins TRBV6-1 and TRBJ1-6; 9 nucleotides align to TRBD1. This CDR3 spans 13 amino acids. The V segment lost 7 bases and the J segment 9 bases; nucleotides outside the gene matches: 4. From germline, CDR1 is MNHNS and CDR2 SASEGT. The CDR3 sequence is CASNDRGGSPLHF. The DNA for the CDR3 is TGTGCCAGCAACGACAGGGGGGGTTCACCCCTCCACTTT.

V gene TRBV19 combines with J gene TRBJ2-7, with 9 positions matching TRBD1. Trimming took 5 bases from V and 5 from J; bases not matched to a gene: 4. CDR3 length: 13 residues. Germline lookup yields CDR1 LNHDA and CDR2 SQIVND (reference sequence). Here the CDR3 reads CASSPRTGDEQYF. The CDR3 DNA reads TGTGCCAGTAGTCCCCGGACAGGGGACGAGCAGTACTTC.

The chain links TRBV7-2 to TRBJ1-2; 7 positions agree with TRBD1. The CDR3 runs 15 residues. Germline V gene data show CDR1 as SGHTA and CDR2 as FQGNSA. Trimming took 3 bases from V and 4 from J; bases not matched to a gene: 8. The CDR3: CASSFSGGSAYGYTF. The DNA of the CDR3 is TGTGCCAGCAGCTTCTCAGGGGGATCGGCCTATGGCTACACCTTC.

The rearrangement links TRBV27 to TRBJ2-5, with a tentative D call TRBD1 (6 bases). Germline V gene lookup returns CDR1 MNHEY and CDR2 SMNVEV (reference sequence). Trimming took 6 bases from V and 2 from J, leaving 16 bases between them. CDR3 length: 15 residues. The CDR3 here is CASRTVSGTQETQYF. The CDR3 DNA reads as TGTGCCAGCAGGACGGTCTCCGGGACACAAGAGACCCAGTACTTC.

The gene calls are TRBV10-3 and TRBJ1-1; 8 positions agree with TRBD1. The CDR3 consists of 17 residues. The germline V gene encodes CDR1 ENHRY and CDR2 SYGVKD. V lost 4 bases to trimming and J lost 0 bases; unmatched junction nucleotides: 10. The CDR3 DNA reads TGTGCCATCAGTGGATTGGGGGACAGGTTGATGAACACTGAAGCTTTCTTT. This sequence encodes CAISGLGDRLMNTEAFF.

The chain is built from TRBV6-5 and TRBJ2-7; 8 positions agree with TRBD1. The CDR3 is 14 amino acids. V shed 6 bases, J shed 2 bases, and the junction held 6 bases outside the gene matches. The germline V gene has CDR1 MNHEY and CDR2 SVGAGI. CDR3 DNA sequence: TGTGCCAGCAGAGTGACAGGGGACCCCTACGAGCAGTACTTC. Translated, it gives CASRVTGDPYEQYF.